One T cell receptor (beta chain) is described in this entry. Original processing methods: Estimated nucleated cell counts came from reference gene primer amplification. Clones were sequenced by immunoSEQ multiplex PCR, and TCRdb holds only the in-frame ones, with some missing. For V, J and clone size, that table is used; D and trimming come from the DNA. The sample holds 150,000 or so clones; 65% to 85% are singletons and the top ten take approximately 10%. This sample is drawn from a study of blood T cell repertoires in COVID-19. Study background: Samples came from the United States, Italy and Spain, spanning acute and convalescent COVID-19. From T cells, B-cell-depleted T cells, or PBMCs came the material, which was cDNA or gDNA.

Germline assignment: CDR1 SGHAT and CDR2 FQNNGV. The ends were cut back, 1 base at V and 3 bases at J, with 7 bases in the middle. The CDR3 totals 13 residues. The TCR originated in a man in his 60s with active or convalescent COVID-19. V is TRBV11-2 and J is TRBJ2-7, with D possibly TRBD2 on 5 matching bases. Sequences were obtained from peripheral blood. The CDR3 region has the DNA TGTGCCAGCAGCTTAGGAGAGGGCTACGAGCAGTACTTC. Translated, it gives CASSLGEGYEQYF.